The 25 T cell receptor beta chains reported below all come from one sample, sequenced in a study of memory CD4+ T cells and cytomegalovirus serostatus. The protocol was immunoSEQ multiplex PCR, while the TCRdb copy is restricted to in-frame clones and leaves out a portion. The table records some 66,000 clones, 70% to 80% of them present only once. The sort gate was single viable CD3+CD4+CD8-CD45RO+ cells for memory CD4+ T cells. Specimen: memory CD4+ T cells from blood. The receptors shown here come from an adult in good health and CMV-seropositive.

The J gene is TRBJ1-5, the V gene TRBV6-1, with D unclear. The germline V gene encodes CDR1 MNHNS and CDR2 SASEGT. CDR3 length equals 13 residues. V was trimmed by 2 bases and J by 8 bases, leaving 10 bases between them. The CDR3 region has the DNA TGTGCCAGCAGTGAAACGTTTTTGGAGCCCCAGCATTTT. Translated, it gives CASSETFLEPQHF.

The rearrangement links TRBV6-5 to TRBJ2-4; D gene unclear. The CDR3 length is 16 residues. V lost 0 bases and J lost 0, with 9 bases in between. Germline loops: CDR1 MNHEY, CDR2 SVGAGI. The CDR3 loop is CASSYSDRGAKNIQYF. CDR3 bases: TGTGCCAGCAGTTACTCTGACCGAGGAGCCAAAAACATTCAGTACTTC.

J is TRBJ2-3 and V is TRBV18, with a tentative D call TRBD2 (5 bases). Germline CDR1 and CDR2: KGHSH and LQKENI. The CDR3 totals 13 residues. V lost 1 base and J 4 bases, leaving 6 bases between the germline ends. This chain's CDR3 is CASSPRGSDTQYF. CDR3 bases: TGTGCCAGCTCACCACGCGGGTCAGATACGCAGTATTTT.

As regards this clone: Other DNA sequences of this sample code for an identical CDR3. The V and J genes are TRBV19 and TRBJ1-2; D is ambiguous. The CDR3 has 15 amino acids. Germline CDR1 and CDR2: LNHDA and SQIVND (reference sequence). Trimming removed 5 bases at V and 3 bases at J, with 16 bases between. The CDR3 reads CASSSTQRPHYGYTF. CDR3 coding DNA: TGTGCCAGTAGTTCAACACAGCGCCCTCACTATGGCTACACCTTC.

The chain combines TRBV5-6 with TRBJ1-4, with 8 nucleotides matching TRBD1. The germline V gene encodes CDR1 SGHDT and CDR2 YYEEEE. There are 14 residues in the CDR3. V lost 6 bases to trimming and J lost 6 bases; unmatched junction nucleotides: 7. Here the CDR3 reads CASTRQGPDEKLFF. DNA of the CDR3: TGTGCCAGCACCCGACAGGGGCCGGATGAAAAACTGTTTTTT.

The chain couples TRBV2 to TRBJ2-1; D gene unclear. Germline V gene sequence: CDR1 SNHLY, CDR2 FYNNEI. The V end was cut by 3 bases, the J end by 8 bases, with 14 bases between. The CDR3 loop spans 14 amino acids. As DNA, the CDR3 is TGTGCCAGCAGTGACGACGACCGGGCGGATGAGCAGTTCTTC. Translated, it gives CASSDDDRADEQFF.

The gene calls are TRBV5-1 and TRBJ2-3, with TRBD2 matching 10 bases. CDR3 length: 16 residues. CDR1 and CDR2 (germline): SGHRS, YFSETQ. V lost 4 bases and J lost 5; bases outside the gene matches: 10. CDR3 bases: TGCGCCAGCAGCATATCCAGCGGGGGGGAGCAAGATACGCAGTATTTT. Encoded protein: CASSISSGGEQDTQYF.

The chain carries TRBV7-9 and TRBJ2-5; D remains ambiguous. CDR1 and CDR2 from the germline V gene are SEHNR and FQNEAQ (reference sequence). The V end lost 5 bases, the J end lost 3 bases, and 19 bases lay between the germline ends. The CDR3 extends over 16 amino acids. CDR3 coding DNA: TGTGCCAGCAGCGCGCGGACCTCCGGCTTGAAAGAGACCCAGTACTTC. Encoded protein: CASSARTSGLKETQYF.

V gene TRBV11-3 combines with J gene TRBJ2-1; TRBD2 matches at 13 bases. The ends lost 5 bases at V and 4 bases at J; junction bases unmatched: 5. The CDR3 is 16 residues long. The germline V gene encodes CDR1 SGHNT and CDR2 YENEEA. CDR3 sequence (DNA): TGTGCCAGCAGCCTCGGGACTAGCGGGGTTTACAATGAGCAGTTCTTC. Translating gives CASSLGTSGVYNEQFF. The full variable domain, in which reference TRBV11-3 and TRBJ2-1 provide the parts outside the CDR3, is EAGVVQSPRYKIIEKKQPVAFWCNPISGHNTLYWYLQNLGQGPELLIRYENEEAVDDSQLPKDRFSAERLKGVDSTLKIQPAELGDSAVYLCASSLGTSGVYNEQFFGPGTRLTVL.

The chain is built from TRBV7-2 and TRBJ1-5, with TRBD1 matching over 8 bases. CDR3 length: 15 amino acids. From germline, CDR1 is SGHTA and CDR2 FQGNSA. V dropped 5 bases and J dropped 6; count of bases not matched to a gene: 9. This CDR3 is CASSPSTGVGQPQHF. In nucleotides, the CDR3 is TGTGCCAGCAGCCCCTCGACAGGGGTTGGTCAGCCCCAGCATTTT.

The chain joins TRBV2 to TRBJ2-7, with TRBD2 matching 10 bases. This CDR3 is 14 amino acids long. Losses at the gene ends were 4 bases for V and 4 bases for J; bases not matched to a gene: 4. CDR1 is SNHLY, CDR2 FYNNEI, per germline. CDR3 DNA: TGTGCCAGCAGTGGGACTAGCGGTAATTACGAGCAGTACTTC. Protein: CASSGTSGNYEQYF.

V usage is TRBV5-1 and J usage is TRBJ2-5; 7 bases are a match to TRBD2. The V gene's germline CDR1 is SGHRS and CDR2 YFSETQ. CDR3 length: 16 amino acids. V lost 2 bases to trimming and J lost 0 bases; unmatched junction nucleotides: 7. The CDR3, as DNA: TGCGCCAGCAGCTTTGGCGGGGGAGCGTACCAAGAGACCCAGTACTTC. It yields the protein CASSFGGGAYQETQYF.

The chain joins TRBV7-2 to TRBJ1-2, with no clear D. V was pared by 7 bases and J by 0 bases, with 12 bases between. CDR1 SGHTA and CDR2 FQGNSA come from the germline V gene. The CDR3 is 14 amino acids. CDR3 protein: CASTVNPANYGYTF. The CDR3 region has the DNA TGTGCCAGCACCGTGAACCCAGCTAACTATGGCTACACCTTC.

CDR3 DNA sequence: TGCGCCAGCAGCTCTGAACAGAATTCACCCCTCCACTTT. This encodes CASSSEQNSPLHF. The genes are TRBV5-1 and TRBJ1-6; D remains ambiguous. This CDR3 has 13 amino acids. The germline CDR1 and CDR2 sequences are SGHRS and YFSETQ. V lost 3 bases to trimming and J lost 7 bases, with 8 bases between them.

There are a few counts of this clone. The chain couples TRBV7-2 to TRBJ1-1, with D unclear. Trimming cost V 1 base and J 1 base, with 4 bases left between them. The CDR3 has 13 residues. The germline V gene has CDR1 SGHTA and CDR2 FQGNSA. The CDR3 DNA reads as TGTGCCAGCAGCTTAGAGCCGAACACTGAAGCTTTCTTT. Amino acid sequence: CASSLEPNTEAFF.

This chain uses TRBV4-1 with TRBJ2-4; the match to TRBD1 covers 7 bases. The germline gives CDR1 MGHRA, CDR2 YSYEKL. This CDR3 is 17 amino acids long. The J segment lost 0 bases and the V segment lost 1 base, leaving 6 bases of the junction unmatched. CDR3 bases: TGCGCCAGCAGCCAAGGGGACAGACTACTAGCCAAAAACATTCAGTACTTC. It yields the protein CASSQGDRLLAKNIQYF.

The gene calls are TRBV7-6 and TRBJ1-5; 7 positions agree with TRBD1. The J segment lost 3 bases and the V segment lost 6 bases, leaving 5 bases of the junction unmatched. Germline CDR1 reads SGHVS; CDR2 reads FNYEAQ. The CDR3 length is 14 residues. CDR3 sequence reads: CASSLTGVNQPQHF. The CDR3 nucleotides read TGTGCCAGCAGTTTAACAGGGGTCAATCAGCCCCAGCATTTT. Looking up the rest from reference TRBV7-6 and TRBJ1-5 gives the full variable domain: GAGVSQSPRYKVTKRGQDVALRCDPISGHVSLYWYRQALGQGPEFLTYFNYEAQQDKSGLPNDRFSAERPEGSISTLTIQRTEQRDSAMYRCASSLTGVNQPQHFGDGTRLSIL.

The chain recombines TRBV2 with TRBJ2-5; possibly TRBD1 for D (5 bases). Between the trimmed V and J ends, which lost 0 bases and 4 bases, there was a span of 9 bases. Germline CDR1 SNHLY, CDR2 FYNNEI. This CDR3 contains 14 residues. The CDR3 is CASSEARVGETQYF. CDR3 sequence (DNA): TGTGCCAGCAGTGAAGCCAGGGTAGGAGAGACCCAGTACTTC.

This chain's CDR3 is CASSVGGGEEKLFF. In DNA, the CDR3 is TGTGCCAGCAGTGTGGGAGGGGGTGAGGAAAAACTGTTTTTT. The rearrangement links TRBV6-1 to TRBJ1-4; D may be TRBD1 (6 bases). The CDR3 is 14 amino acids. V shed 4 bases and J shed 8 bases, with 14 bases lying between them. Germline loops: CDR1 MNHNS, CDR2 SASEGT.

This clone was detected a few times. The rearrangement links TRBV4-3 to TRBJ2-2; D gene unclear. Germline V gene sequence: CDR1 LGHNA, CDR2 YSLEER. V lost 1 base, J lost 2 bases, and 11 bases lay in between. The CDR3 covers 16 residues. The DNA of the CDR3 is TGCGCCAGCAGCCAAGTTGGCGGCCTCAACACCGGGGAGCTGTTTTTT. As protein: CASSQVGGLNTGELFF.

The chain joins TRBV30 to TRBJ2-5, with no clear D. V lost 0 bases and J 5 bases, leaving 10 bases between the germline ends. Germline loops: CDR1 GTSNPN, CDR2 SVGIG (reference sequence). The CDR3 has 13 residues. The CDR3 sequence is CAWSVALGETQYF. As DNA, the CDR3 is TGTGCCTGGAGTGTAGCGTTAGGGGAGACCCAGTACTTC.

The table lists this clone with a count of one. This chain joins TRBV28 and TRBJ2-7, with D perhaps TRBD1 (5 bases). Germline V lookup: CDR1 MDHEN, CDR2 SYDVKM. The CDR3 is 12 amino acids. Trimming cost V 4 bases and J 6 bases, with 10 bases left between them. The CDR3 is CASSSQVPEQYF. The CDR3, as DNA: TGTGCCAGCAGTTCACAGGTACCCGAGCAGTACTTC.

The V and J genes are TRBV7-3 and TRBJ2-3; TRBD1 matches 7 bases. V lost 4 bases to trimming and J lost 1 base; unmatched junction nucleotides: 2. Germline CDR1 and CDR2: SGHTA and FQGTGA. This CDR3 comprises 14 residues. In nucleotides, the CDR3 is TGTGCCAGCAGCTCTCAGGGGGGCACAGATACGCAGTATTTT. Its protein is CASSSQGGTDTQYF.

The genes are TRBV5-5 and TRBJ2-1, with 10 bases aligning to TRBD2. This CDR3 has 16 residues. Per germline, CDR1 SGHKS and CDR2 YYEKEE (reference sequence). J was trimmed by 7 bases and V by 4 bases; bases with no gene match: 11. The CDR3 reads CASSKSGRALDNEQFF. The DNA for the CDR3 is TGTGCCAGCAGCAAAAGCGGGAGGGCCTTGGATAATGAGCAGTTCTTC.

The DNA of the CDR3 is TGCAGCGTTGTAGACTCCCACGGGGCCTACGAGCAGTACTTC. It is translated as CSVVDSHGAYEQYF. The chain employs TRBV29-1 and TRBJ2-7; maybe TRBD2 (5 bases). The CDR3 has 14 residues. Germline V gene sequence: CDR1 SQVTM, CDR2 ANQGSEA. V lost 4 bases, J lost 2 bases, and 15 bases lay in between.